This passage covers 6 T cell receptor beta chains from one sample sequenced in a study of T cells after posttransplantation cyclophosphamide (dated by TCRdb to between 2015 and 2016). Library preparation used the immunoSEQ multiplex PCR assay. The clones in this table, taken by TCRdb from immuneACCESS, are in-frame only. Not every clone is retained; where verified, under half of the shortfall comes from an unresolved V gene, and the cause of the rest is unknown. This sample holds more than 30,000 clones; under 95% were observed only once. The ten largest make up 0.24% of the sample. To count as naive, T cells had to be viable CD3+CD4+ or CD3+CD8+ cells with a CCR7+CD45RA+CD45RO-CD95-CD27+CD28+ profile. Material: naive CD4+ T cells sorted from PBMCs. The source of these receptors is a woman aged 55-75 years in good health, CMV-negative, and a related stem cell transplant donor.

The chain has TRBV5-8 and TRBJ2-3; TRBD1 agrees at 8 bases. The CDR3 consists of 16 residues. V gave up 4 bases and J gave up 6 bases; unmatched junction bases: 13. Per the germline V gene, CDR1 is SGHTS and CDR2 is YDEGEE. CDR3 region: CASSSRQGRSGDTQYF. The CDR3 nucleotides are TGTGCCAGCAGCAGCAGACAGGGGCGCTCTGGCGATACGCAGTATTTT.

J is TRBJ2-3 and V is TRBV28; possibly TRBD2 for D (5 bases). Germline V gene data show CDR1 as MDHEN and CDR2 as SYDVKM. Deletions cut 7 bases from V and 5 bases from J, with 13 bases between. The CDR3 is made up of 13 amino acids. The CDR3 sequence: CASNPPGRDTQYF. CDR3 nucleotides: TGTGCCAGCAATCCCCCGGGGAGAGATACGCAGTATTTT.

The V gene is TRBV19, the J gene TRBJ2-1, with D possibly being TRBD1 (6 bases). V shed 4 bases and J shed 2 bases, with 12 bases lying between them. CDR3 size: 15 residues. Looked up from germline, CDR1 is LNHDA and CDR2 is SQIVND (reference sequence). CDR3 protein: CASSKQGIPYNEQFF. The CDR3 nucleotides are TGTGCCAGTAGTAAACAGGGAATACCCTACAATGAGCAGTTCTTC. Supplemented by reference TRBV19 and TRBJ2-1, the full variable domain reads DGGITQSPKYLFRKEGQNVTLSCEQNLNHDAMYWYRQDPGQGLRLIYYSQIVNDFQKGDIAEGYSVSREKKESFPLTVTSAQKNPTAFYLCASSKQGIPYNEQFFGPGTRLTVL.

The chain links TRBV19 to TRBJ2-2; TRBD1 is a possible D gene (5 bases). The CDR3 contains 14 residues. Per the germline V gene, CDR1 is LNHDA and CDR2 is SQIVND (reference sequence). V lost 2 bases and J 2 bases, leaving 6 bases between the germline ends. DNA for the CDR3: TGTGCCAGTAGTATACAGGGAAACACCGGGGAGCTGTTTTTT. Translating it yields CASSIQGNTGELFF.

This chain joins TRBV7-9 and TRBJ2-7; 12 positions match TRBD2. The CDR3 runs to 14 residues. With V trimmed by 4 bases and J by 4 bases, 2 bases remained unmatched. The germline V gene encodes CDR1 SEHNR and CDR2 FQNEAQ (reference sequence). CDR3 nucleotides: TGTGCCAGCAGCTCCGGACTAGCGGGGTACGAGCAGTACTTC. This encodes CASSSGLAGYEQYF. The entire variable domain, with the rest obtained from reference TRBV7-9 and TRBJ2-7, is as follows: DTGVSQNPRHKITKRGQNVTFRCDPISEHNRLYWYRQTLGQGPEFLTYFQNEAQLEKSRLLSDRFSAERPKGSFSTLEIQRTEQGDSAMYLCASSSGLAGYEQYFGPGTRLTVT.

The chain recombines TRBV5-1 with TRBJ1-1; perhaps TRBD1 as D (6 bases). Germline loops: CDR1 SGHRS, CDR2 YFSETQ. The CDR3 totals 14 residues. V lost 2 bases and J lost 0, with 8 bases in between. DNA for the CDR3: TGCGCCAGCAGCTTAGGGACATTGAACACTGAAGCTTTCTTT. Encoded protein: CASSLGTLNTEAFF.